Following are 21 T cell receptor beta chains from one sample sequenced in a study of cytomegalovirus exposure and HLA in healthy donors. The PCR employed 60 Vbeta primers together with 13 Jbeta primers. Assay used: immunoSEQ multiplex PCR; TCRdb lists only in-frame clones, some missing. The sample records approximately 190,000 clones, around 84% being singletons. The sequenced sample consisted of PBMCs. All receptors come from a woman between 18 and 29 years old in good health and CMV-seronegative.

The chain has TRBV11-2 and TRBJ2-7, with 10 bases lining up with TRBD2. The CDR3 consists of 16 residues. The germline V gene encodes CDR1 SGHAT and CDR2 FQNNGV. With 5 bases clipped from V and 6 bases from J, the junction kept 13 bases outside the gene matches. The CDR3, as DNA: TGTGCCAGCAGCGAAACCGGACTAGCGGATGCCTTCGAGCAGTACTTC. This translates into CASSETGLADAFEQYF.

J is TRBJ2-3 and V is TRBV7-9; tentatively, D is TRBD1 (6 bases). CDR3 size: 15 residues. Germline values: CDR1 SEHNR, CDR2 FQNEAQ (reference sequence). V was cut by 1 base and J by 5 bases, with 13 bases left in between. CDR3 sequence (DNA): TGTGCCAGCAGCTTAGTCCTACAGGGCAGAGATACGCAGTATTTT. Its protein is CASSLVLQGRDTQYF. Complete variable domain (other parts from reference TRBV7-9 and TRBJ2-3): DTGVSQNPRHKITKRGQNVTFRCDPISEHNRLYWYRQTLGQGPEFLTYFQNEAQLEKSRLLSDRFSAERPKGSFSTLEIQRTEQGDSAMYLCASSLVLQGRDTQYFGPGTRLTVL.

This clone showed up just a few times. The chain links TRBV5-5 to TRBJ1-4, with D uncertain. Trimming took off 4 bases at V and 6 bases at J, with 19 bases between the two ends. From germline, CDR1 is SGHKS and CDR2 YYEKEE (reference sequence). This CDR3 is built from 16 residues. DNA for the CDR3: TGTGCCAGCAGCCCCGGGAACACGGTGGGCCATGAAAAACTGTTTTTT. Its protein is CASSPGNTVGHEKLFF.

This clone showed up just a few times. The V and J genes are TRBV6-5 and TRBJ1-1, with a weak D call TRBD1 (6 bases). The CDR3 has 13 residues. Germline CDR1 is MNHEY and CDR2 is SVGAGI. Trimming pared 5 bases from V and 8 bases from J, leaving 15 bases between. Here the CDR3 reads CASSDPKDSEAFF. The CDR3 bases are TGTGCCAGCAGTGACCCGAAGGACAGCGAAGCTTTCTTT.

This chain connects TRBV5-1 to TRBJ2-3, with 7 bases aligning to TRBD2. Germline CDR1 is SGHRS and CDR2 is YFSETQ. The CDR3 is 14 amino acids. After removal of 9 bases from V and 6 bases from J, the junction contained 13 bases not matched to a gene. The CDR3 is CATSTSDPVDTQYF. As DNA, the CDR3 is TGCGCCACCTCTACTAGCGACCCGGTGGATACGCAGTATTTT.

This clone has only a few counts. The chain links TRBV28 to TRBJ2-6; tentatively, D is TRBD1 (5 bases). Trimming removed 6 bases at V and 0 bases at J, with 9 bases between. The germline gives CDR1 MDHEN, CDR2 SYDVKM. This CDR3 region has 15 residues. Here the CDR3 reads CASSRQTSGANVLTF. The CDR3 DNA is TGTGCCAGCAGCCGACAGACCTCTGGGGCCAACGTCCTGACTTTC.

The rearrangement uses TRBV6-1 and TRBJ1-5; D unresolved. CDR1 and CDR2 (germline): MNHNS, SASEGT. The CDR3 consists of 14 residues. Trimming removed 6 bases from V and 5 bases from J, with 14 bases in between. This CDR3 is CASRSEAGDQPQHF. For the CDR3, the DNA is TGTGCCAGCAGATCGGAGGCAGGCGATCAGCCCCAGCATTTT.

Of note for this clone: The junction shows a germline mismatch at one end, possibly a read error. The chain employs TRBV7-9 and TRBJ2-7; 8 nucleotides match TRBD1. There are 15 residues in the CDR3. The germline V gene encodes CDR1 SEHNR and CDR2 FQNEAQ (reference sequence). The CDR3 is CSSSPSRDRLGEQYF. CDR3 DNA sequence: TGTTCCAGCAGCCCATCCCGGGACAGGCTAGGCGAGCAGTACTTC.

The CDR3 region has the DNA TGTGCCAGCAGCTTAGAACTAGCGGAGACATCTGTTAATGAGCAGTTCTTC. This codes for CASSLELAETSVNEQFF. V usage is TRBV7-2 and J usage is TRBJ2-1, with 8 nucleotides matching TRBD2. This CDR3 is 17 amino acids long. V shed 1 base and J 7 bases; nucleotides not matched to a gene: 12. The germline V gene encodes CDR1 SGHTA and CDR2 FQGNSA.

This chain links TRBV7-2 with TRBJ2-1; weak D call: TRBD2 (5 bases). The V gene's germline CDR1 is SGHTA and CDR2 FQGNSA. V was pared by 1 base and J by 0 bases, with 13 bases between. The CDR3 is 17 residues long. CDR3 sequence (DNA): TGTGCCAGCAGCTTAGTAGCGAGTCGGAGCTCCTACAATGAGCAGTTCTTC. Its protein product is CASSLVASRSSYNEQFF.

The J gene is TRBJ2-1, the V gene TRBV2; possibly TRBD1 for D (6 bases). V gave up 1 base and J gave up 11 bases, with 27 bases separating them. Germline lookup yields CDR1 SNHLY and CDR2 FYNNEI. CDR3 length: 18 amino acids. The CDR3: CASSEGDSATPSQGKQFF. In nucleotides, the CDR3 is TGTGCCAGCAGTGAAGGTGATAGCGCTACACCCAGCCAGGGGAAGCAGTTCTTC. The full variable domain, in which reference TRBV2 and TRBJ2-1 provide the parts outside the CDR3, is EPEVTQTPSHQVTQMGQEVILRCVPISNHLYFYWYRQILGQKVEFLVSFYNNEISEKSEIFDDQFSVERPDGSNFTLKIRSTKLEDSAMYFCASSEGDSATPSQGKQFFGPGTRLTVL.

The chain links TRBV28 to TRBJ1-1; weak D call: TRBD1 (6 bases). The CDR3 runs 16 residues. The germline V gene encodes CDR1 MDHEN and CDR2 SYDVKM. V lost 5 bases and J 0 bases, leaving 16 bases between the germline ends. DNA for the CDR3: TGTGCCAGCAGTCCTGGACAGATCCGGGTGAACACTGAAGCTTTCTTT. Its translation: CASSPGQIRVNTEAFF.

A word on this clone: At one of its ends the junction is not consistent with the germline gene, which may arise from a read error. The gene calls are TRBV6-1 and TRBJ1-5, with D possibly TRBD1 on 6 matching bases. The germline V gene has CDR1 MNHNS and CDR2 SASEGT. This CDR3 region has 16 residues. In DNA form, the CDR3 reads TGTGCCAGCAGGGAAGACAGGAGATATAGCAATCAGCCCCAGCATTTT. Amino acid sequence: CASREDRRYSNQPQHF.

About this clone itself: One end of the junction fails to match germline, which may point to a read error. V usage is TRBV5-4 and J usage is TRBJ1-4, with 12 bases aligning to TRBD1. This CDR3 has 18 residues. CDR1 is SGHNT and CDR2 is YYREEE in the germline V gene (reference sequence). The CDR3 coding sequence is TGTGCCAGCCCGTTGTCCGGGACAGGGGGCAGGACTAGTGAAAAACTGTTTTTT. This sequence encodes CASPLSGTGGRTSEKLFF.

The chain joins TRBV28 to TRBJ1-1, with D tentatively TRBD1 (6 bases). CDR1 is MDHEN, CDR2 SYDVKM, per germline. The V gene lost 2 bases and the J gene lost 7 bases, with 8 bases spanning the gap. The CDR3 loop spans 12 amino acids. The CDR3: CASSLQGREAFF. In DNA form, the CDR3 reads TGTGCCAGCAGTTTACAGGGGCGTGAAGCTTTCTTT.

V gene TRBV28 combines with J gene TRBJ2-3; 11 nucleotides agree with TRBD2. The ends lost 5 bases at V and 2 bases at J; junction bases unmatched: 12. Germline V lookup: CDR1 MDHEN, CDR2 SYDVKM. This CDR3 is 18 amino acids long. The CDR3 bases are TGTGCCAGCAGTCCTATCACCGGACTAGCGGGCCCCACAGATACGCAGTATTTT. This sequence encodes CASSPITGLAGPTDTQYF.

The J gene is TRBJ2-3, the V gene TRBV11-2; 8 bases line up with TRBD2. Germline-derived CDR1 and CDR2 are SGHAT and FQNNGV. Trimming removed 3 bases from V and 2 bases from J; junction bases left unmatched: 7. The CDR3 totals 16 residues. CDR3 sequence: CASSLELAVFTDTQYF. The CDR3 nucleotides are TGTGCCAGCAGCTTGGAACTAGCGGTCTTCACAGATACGCAGTATTTT.

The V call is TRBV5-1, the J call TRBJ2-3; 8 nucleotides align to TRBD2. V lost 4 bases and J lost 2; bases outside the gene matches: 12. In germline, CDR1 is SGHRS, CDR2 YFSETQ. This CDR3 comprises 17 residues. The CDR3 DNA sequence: TGCGCCAGCAGCCCATTGGCCCTAGCGGGTTTCACAGATACGCAGTATTTT. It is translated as CASSPLALAGFTDTQYF.

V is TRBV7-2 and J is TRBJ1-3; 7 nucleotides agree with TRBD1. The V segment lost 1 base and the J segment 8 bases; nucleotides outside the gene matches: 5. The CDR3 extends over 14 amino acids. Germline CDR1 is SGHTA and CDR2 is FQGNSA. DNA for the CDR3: TGTGCCAGCAGCTTAGGGGACAGCGGGTACACCATATATTTT. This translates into CASSLGDSGYTIYF.

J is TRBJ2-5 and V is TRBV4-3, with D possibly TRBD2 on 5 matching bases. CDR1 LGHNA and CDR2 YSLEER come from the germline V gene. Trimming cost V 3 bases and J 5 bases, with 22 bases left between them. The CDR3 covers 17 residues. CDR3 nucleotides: TGCGCCAGCAGCCACGGGGTAGGCATATCCCGAAGGGAGACCCAGTACTTC. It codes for CASSHGVGISRRETQYF.

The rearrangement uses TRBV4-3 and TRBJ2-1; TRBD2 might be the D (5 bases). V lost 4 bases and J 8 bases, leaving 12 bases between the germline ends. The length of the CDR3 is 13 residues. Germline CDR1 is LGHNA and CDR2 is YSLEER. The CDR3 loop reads CASSPGSRYEQFF. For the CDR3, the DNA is TGCGCCAGCAGCCCGGGGAGTAGGTATGAGCAGTTCTTC.